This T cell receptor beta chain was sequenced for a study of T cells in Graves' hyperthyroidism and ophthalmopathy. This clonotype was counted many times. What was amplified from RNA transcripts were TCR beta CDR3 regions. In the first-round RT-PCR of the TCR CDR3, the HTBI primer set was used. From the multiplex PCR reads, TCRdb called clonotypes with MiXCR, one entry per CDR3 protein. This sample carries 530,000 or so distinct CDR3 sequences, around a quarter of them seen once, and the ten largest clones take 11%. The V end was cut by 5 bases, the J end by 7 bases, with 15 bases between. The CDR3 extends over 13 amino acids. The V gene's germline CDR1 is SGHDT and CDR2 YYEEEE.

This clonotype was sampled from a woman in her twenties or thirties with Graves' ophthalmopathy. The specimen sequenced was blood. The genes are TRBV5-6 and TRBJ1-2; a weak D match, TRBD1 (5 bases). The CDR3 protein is CASRFTEGPGYTF. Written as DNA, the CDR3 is TGTGCCAGCAGATTCACCGAGGGACCTGGCTACACCTTC. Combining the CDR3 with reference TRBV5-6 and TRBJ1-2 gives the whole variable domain DAGVTQSPTHLIKTRGQQVTLRCSPKSGHDTVSWYQQALGQGPQFIFQYYEEEERQRGNFPDRFSGHQFPNYSSELNVNALLLGDSALYLCASRFTEGPGYTFGSGTRLTVV.